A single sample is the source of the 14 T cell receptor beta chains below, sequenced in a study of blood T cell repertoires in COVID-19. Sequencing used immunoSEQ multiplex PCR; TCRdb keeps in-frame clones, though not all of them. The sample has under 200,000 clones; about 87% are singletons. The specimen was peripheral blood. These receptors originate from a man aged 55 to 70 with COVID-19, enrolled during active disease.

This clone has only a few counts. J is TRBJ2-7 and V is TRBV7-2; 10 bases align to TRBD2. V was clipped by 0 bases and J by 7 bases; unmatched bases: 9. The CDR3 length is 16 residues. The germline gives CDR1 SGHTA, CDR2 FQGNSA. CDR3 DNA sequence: TGTGCCAGCAGCTTAGCTTTAGCGGGGGGCCAGAGGGAGCAGTACTTC. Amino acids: CASSLALAGGQREQYF.

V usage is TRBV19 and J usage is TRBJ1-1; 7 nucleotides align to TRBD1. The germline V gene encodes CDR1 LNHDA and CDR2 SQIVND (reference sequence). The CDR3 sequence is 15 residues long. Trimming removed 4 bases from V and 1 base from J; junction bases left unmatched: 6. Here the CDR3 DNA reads TGTGCCAGTAGTAGAACCGGGACAGCGAACACTGAAGCTTTCTTT. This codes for CASSRTGTANTEAFF.

The CDR3 coding sequence is TGTGCCAGCATGCCGGAAAGGGGGCGTACTGAAGCTTTCTTT. This encodes CASMPERGRTEAFF. The chain joins TRBV6-4 to TRBJ1-1; 7 bases match TRBD1. Germline CDR1 reads MRHNA; CDR2 reads SNTAGT. V lost 7 bases and J lost 5; bases outside the gene matches: 10. The CDR3 consists of 14 residues.

The CDR3 here is CASSQDFRTGGAPGNTIYF. Written as DNA, the CDR3 is TGCGCCAGCAGCCAAGATTTTAGGACAGGGGGCGCCCCTGGAAACACCATATATTTT. The chain couples TRBV4-3 to TRBJ1-3, with TRBD1 matching 11 bases. Germline V gene lookup returns CDR1 LGHNA and CDR2 YSLEER. The CDR3 has 19 residues. Germline trimming cut 0 bases from V and 2 bases from J; bases unmatched to any gene: 9.

CDR3 amino acids: CASSQGGGYGYTF. In DNA, the CDR3 is TGTGCCAGCAGCCAAGGGGGCGGCTATGGCTACACCTTC. The chain carries TRBV6-1 and TRBJ1-2; TRBD1 matches 7 bases. V shed 6 bases and J 4 bases; nucleotides not matched to a gene: 5. Germline V lookup: CDR1 MNHNS, CDR2 SASEGT. This CDR3 comprises 13 residues.

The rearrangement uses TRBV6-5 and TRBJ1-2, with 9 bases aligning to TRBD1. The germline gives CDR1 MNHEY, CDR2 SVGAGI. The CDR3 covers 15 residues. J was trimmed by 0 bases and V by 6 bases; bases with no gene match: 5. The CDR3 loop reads CASSQTGGANYGYTF. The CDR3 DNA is TGTGCCAGCAGCCAGACAGGGGGAGCTAACTATGGCTACACCTTC.

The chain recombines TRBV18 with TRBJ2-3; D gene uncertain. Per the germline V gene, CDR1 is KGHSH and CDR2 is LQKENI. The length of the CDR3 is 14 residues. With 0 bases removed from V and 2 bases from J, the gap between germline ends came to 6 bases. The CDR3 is CASSPPRLTDTQYF. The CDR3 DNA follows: TGTGCCAGCTCACCACCGAGGCTCACAGATACGCAGTATTTT.

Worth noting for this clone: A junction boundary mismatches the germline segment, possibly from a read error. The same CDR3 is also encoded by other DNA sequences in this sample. In nucleotides, the CDR3 is TGCGCCAGTAGTTTGGGACAGAGCTCTGGGGCCAACGTCCTGACTTTC. Its protein is CASSLGQSSGANVLTF. This sequence joins TRBV19 and TRBJ2-6; 7 nucleotides line up with TRBD1. Germline CDR1 is LNHDA and CDR2 is SQIVND (reference sequence). This CDR3 has 16 residues. The full variable domain, its missing parts supplied by reference TRBV19 and TRBJ2-6, is DGGITQSPKYLFRKEGQNVTLSCEQNLNHDAMYWYRQDPGQGLRLIYYSQIVNDFQKGDIAEGYSVSREKKESFPLTVTSAQKNPTAFYLCASSLGQSSGANVLTFGAGSRLTVL.

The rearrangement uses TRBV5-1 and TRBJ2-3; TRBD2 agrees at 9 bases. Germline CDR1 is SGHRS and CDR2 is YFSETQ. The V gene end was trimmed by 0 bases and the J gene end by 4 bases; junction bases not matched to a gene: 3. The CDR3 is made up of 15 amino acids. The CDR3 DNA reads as TGCGCCAGCAGCTTGGGCGGGAGGGCCGCAGATACGCAGTATTTT. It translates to CASSLGGRAADTQYF.

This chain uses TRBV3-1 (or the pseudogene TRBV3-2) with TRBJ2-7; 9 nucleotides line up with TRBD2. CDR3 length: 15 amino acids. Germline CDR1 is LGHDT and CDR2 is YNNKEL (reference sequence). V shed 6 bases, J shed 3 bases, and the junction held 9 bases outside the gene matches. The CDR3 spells CASRMVAGANYEQYF. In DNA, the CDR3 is TGTGCCAGCAGAATGGTAGCGGGGGCAAACTACGAGCAGTACTTC.

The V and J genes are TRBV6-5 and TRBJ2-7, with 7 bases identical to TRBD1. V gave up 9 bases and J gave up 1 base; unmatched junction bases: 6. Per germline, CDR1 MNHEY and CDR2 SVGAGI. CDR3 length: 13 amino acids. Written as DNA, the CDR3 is TGTGCCAGTAGGGGACAGTCTTCCTACGAGCAGTACTTC. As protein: CASRGQSSYEQYF.

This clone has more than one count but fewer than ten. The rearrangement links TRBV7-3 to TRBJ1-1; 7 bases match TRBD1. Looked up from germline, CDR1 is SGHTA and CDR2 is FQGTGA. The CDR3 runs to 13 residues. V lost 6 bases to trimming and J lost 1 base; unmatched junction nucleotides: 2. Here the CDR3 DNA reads TGTGCCAGCAGTCAGGGGGGGAACACTGAAGCTTTCTTT. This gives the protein CASSQGGNTEAFF.

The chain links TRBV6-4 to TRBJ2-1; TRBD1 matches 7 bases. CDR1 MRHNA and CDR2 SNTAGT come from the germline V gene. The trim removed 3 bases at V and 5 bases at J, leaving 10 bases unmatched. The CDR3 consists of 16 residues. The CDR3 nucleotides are TGTGCCAGCAGTGAGAGGGACAGAGGCCCCAACAATGAGCAGTTCTTC. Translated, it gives CASSERDRGPNNEQFF.

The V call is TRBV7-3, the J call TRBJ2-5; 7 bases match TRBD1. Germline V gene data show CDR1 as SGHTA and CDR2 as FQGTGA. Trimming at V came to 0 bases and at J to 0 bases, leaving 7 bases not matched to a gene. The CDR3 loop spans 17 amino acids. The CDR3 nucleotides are TGTGCCAGCAGCTTAACGTTCGGCAGGGGGAACCAAGAGACCCAGTACTTC. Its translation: CASSLTFGRGNQETQYF. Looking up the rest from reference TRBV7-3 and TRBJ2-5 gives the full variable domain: GAGVSQTPSNKVTEKGKYVELRCDPISGHTALYWYRQSLGQGPEFLIYFQGTGAADDSGLPNDRFFAVRPEGSVSTLKIQRTERGDSAVYLCASSLTFGRGNQETQYFGPGTRLLVL.